Following are 15 T cell receptor beta chains from one sample sequenced in a study of PD-L1 blockade in urothelial cancer. Measured with immunoSEQ multiplex PCR; TCRdb has only the in-frame clones, and not every one. The sample lists tens of thousands of clones, about 90% occurring once. Time point in this sample: peripheral blood 6 weeks after treatment start. The specimen was PBMCs, collected around atezolizumab (anti-PD-L1) treatment. These receptors were collected from a woman aged 55-69 years with urothelial cancer.

The chain carries TRBV5-6 and TRBJ2-7; TRBD2 matches at 11 bases. Germline CDR1 is SGHDT and CDR2 is YYEEEE. The CDR3 runs 17 residues. V lost 4 bases and J lost 3; bases outside the gene matches: 12. The CDR3 reads CASSPRTSGGLYYEQYF. In DNA, the CDR3 is TGTGCCAGCAGCCCTAGAACTAGCGGGGGCCTCTACTACGAGCAGTACTTC.

The V call is TRBV5-4, the J call TRBJ2-1, with D maybe TRBD2 (6 bases). This CDR3 spans 12 amino acids. The germline V and J ends were trimmed by 0 bases and 13 bases, with 11 bases remaining between them. Germline loops: CDR1 SGHNT, CDR2 YYREEE (reference sequence). The CDR3 protein is CASSLDGRQQFF. CDR3 coding DNA: TGTGCCAGCAGCTTGGACGGGAGACAACAGTTCTTC.

The CDR3 sequence is CASSALAGGHDGELFF. The CDR3 nucleotides are TGTGCCAGCAGCGCACTAGCGGGGGGGCATGACGGGGAGCTGTTTTTT. The chain employs TRBV9 and TRBJ2-2; 13 positions match TRBD2. The CDR3 has 16 residues. CDR1 and CDR2 (germline): SGDLS, YYNGEE. The V and J ends lost 3 bases and 7 bases, in that order; junction bases with no gene match: 6.

The V and J genes are TRBV28 and TRBJ2-1; TRBD2 agrees at 9 bases. This CDR3 region has 13 residues. The V gene end was trimmed by 10 bases and the J gene end by 6 bases; junction bases not matched to a gene: 7. The germline CDR1 and CDR2 sequences are MDHEN and SYDVKM. This chain's CDR3 is CAIGAGGFNEQFF. The CDR3 DNA follows: TGTGCCATTGGGGCGGGAGGGTTCAATGAGCAGTTCTTC.

This chain connects TRBV5-1 to TRBJ1-4, with a possible D match to TRBD1 (6 bases). Per germline, CDR1 SGHRS and CDR2 YFSETQ. Trimming removed 2 bases at V and 0 bases at J, with 14 bases between. The CDR3 has 17 residues. The CDR3 sequence: CASSLGRGQTTNEKLFF. The CDR3, as DNA: TGCGCCAGCAGCTTAGGCAGGGGTCAAACAACTAATGAAAAACTGTTTTTT.

This chain uses TRBV14 with TRBJ2-1, with D possibly being TRBD2 (5 bases). In germline, CDR1 is SGHDN, CDR2 FVKESK. This CDR3 has 13 residues. With 8 bases removed from V and 7 bases from J, the gap between germline ends came to 15 bases. CDR3 loop: CASGGRTWNEQFF. The DNA of the CDR3 is TGTGCCAGCGGTGGGAGAACATGGAATGAGCAGTTCTTC.

This sequence joins TRBV5-1 and TRBJ2-3; D is perhaps TRBD2 (6 bases). Per germline, CDR1 SGHRS and CDR2 YFSETQ. This CDR3 comprises 14 residues. V was clipped by 4 bases and J by 1 base, with 10 bases between them. In DNA, the CDR3 is TGCGCCAGCAGCGGGGGGACGGGCACAGATACGCAGTATTTT. Translation: CASSGGTGTDTQYF.

In this sample, this clone turned up once. The chain has TRBV6-1 and TRBJ1-1; D is unclear. Germline-derived CDR1 and CDR2 are MNHNS and SASEGT. CDR3 length equals 14 residues. V was trimmed by 4 bases and J by 4 bases, leaving 13 bases between them. CDR3 in amino acids: CASSAMEGATEAFF. Here the CDR3 DNA reads TGTGCCAGCAGTGCCATGGAGGGTGCCACTGAAGCTTTCTTT.

The gene calls are TRBV4-1 and TRBJ2-7, with 9 bases that match TRBD1. The CDR3 is 14 amino acids. V shed 0 bases, J shed 7 bases, and the junction held 4 bases outside the gene matches. From germline, CDR1 is MGHRA and CDR2 YSYEKL. The CDR3 here is CASSQEQGAWEQYF. For the CDR3, the DNA is TGCGCCAGCAGCCAAGAACAGGGGGCGTGGGAGCAGTACTTC.

This sequence joins TRBV27 and TRBJ1-2, with a tentative D call TRBD1 (6 bases). With 6 bases removed from V and 5 bases from J, the gap between germline ends came to 22 bases. The CDR3 runs 16 residues. Per the germline V gene, CDR1 is MNHEY and CDR2 is SMNVEV (reference sequence). The CDR3 sequence: CASSWHLHDRSYGYTF. For the CDR3, the DNA is TGTGCCAGCAGCTGGCACCTTCACGACAGGTCGTATGGCTACACCTTC.

This chain connects TRBV10-3 to TRBJ2-5; 13 bases line up with TRBD2. V lost 4 bases and J lost 5; bases outside the gene matches: 4. The germline V gene encodes CDR1 ENHRY and CDR2 SYGVKD. CDR3 length: 15 residues. CDR3 residues: CAISGGLAGRETQYF. The CDR3, as DNA: TGTGCCATCAGTGGGGGACTAGCGGGACGGGAGACCCAGTACTTC.

This sequence joins TRBV27 and TRBJ1-1; D might be TRBD1 (6 bases). From germline, CDR1 is MNHEY and CDR2 SMNVEV (reference sequence). The V gene lost 8 bases and the J gene lost 1 base, with 11 bases spanning the gap. This CDR3 has 13 amino acids. CDR3 loop: CASGTTGNTEAFF. The CDR3 DNA reads TGTGCCAGCGGTACGACAGGGAACACTGAAGCTTTCTTT.

A single count supports this clone. This chain uses TRBV18 with TRBJ2-5; TRBD2 matches at 7 bases. In germline, CDR1 is KGHSH, CDR2 LQKENI. V was pared by 8 bases and J by 5 bases, with 11 bases of the junction left unmatched. The CDR3 contains 14 residues. The CDR3 DNA sequence: TGTGCCAGCCAAAACGTCGGGGGGTCGGAGACCCAGTACTTC. This gives the protein CASQNVGGSETQYF.

The chain links TRBV5-6 to TRBJ2-7; the D is unclear. Trimming removed 1 base from V and 1 base from J, with 6 bases in between. In germline, CDR1 is SGHDT, CDR2 YYEEEE. The CDR3 length is 13 residues. CDR3 in amino acids: CASSLLSSYEQYF. CDR3 nucleotides: TGTGCCAGCAGCTTGTTGAGTTCCTACGAGCAGTACTTC. Full variable domain (missing parts from reference TRBV5-6 and TRBJ2-7): DAGVTQSPTHLIKTRGQQVTLRCSPKSGHDTVSWYQQALGQGPQFIFQYYEEEERQRGNFPDRFSGHQFPNYSSELNVNALLLGDSALYLCASSLLSSYEQYFGPGTRLTVT.

This sequence joins TRBV9 and TRBJ2-3; TRBD2 agrees at 10 bases. V trimming: 3 bases; J trimming: 14 bases; junction bases outside the gene matches: 6. CDR3 length: 12 residues. CDR1 SGDLS and CDR2 YYNGEE come from the germline V gene. CDR3 coding DNA: TGTGCCAGCAGCGGAAGCGGGGGGGCTTTGTATTTT. Its protein product is CASSGSGGALYF.